This TCR beta chain was documented in a study of cytomegalovirus exposure and HLA in healthy donors. This clone was found once. Its antigen is as yet unknown. Broader study findings: The classifier, whose performance was assessed in both the original and validation cohorts, reportedly diagnosed cytomegalovirus status with high specificity and sensitivity.

This table comes from immunoSEQ multiplex PCR, and its TCRdb copy is limited to in-frame clones, with some not included. The sample consists of 160,000 or so clones, almost 85% of them appearing once. Germline V gene sequence: CDR1 SNHLY, CDR2 FYNNEI. V was cut by 6 bases and J by 2 bases, with 12 bases left in between. There are 14 residues in the CDR3. Input material: PBMCs. This clonotype was sampled from a man in his thirties or forties in good health and CMV-seropositive. The chain joins TRBV2 to TRBJ2-3, with D possibly being TRBD2 (6 bases). CDR3 sequence (DNA): TGTGCCAGCAGGACTAGACCAAACACAGATACGCAGTATTTT. Translation gives CASRTRPNTDTQYF.